This TCR beta chain was sequenced for a study of blood T cell repertoires in COVID-19. Study-wide context: PBMCs, B-cell-depleted T cells, or T cells provided the cDNA or gDNA that made up the material.

This clone was counted a single time. TCRdb keeps only in-frame clones here, not all; method: immunoSEQ multiplex PCR. Of over 200,000 clones listed, 85% are singletons. The study drew participants aged about 18 to 89 years from roughly 25 US areas. Each participant's cohort was designated according to participant-reported clinical history. The receptor's source is a man between 35 and 55 years old who had recovered from COVID-19. Sequenced: PBMCs or T cells enriched from blood (not recorded which).

The CDR3 is CASSPAGNTGELFF. The DNA of the CDR3 is TGCGCCAGCAGTCCAGCAGGGAACACCGGGGAGCTGTTTTTT. This chain uses TRBV10-2 with TRBJ2-2; unclear D gene. The CDR3 consists of 14 residues. CDR1 WSHSY and CDR2 SAAADI come from the germline V gene. Trimming left V 5 bases short and J 1 base short, with 8 bases between.